Below are 23 T cell receptor beta chains sequenced from a single sample in a study of blood T cell repertoires in COVID-19. Clones were sequenced by immunoSEQ multiplex PCR, and TCRdb holds only the in-frame ones, with some missing. The sample lists 50,000 to 70,000 clones, about 75% occurring once. The sample taken for sequencing was PBMCs or T cells enriched from blood (not recorded which). The receptors originated from a woman aged 55-70 years who had been exposed to COVID-19.

The chain has TRBV3-1 (or the pseudogene TRBV3-2) and TRBJ2-7; D call uncertain. Germline V gene lookup returns CDR1 LGHDT and CDR2 YNNKEL (reference sequence). CDR3 length: 8 residues. The CDR3 DNA follows: TGTGCCAGCACCCTCATGCGGGTC. Translated, it gives CASTLMRV.

The V gene is TRBV28, the J gene TRBJ1-2, with TRBD1 as a possible D gene (5 bases). The CDR3 sequence is 14 residues long. Per germline, CDR1 MDHEN and CDR2 SYDVKM. Trimming removed 2 bases from V and 7 bases from J, with 14 bases in between. In DNA form, the CDR3 reads TGTGCCAGCAGTTTAGGGGCTTTTAAGCCTGGCTACACCTTC. This codes for CASSLGAFKPGYTF.

The chain combines TRBV10-2 with TRBJ1-5; no definite D call. Germline CDR1 is WSHSY and CDR2 is SAAADI. The germline V and J ends were trimmed by 4 bases and 1 base, with 5 bases remaining between them. This CDR3 has 13 amino acids. DNA of the CDR3: TGCGCCAGCAGTGTGAGCAGCAATCAGCCCCAGCATTTT. Protein sequence: CASSVSSNQPQHF.

The chain combines TRBV28 with TRBJ1-5; D gene ambiguous. The CDR3 is made up of 14 amino acids. V was pared by 5 bases and J by 0 bases, with 8 bases between. Germline V gene lookup returns CDR1 MDHEN and CDR2 SYDVKM. CDR3 residues: CASSPQVSNQPQHF. The CDR3 DNA follows: TGTGCCAGCAGTCCTCAGGTTAGCAATCAGCCCCAGCATTTT. Full variable domain (rest looked up from reference TRBV28 and TRBJ1-5): DVKVTQSSRYLVKRTGEKVFLECVQDMDHENMFWYRQDPGLGLRLIYFSYDVKMKEKGDIPEGYSVSREKKERFSLILESASTNQTSMYLCASSPQVSNQPQHFGDGTRLSIL.

This clone showed up just a few times. V gene TRBV7-2 combines with J gene TRBJ1-2, with D tentatively TRBD1 (6 bases). This CDR3 is 14 amino acids long. CDR1 and CDR2 (germline): SGHTA, FQGNSA. V gave up 5 bases and J gave up 8 bases, with 18 bases separating them. The CDR3 loop is CASSLDRTSSGYTF. In DNA form, the CDR3 reads TGTGCCAGCAGCCTCGACAGGACGAGTAGCGGCTACACCTTC.

Ten or more counts support this clone. The chain employs TRBV10-3 and TRBJ1-2, with 10 nucleotides matching TRBD1. Losses at the gene ends were 10 bases for V and 1 base for J; bases not matched to a gene: 3. This CDR3 contains 13 residues. The V gene's germline CDR1 is ENHRY and CDR2 SYGVKD. Written as DNA, the CDR3 is TGTGCCAACGGACAGGGGGGTAACTATGGCTACACCTTC. This codes for CANGQGGNYGYTF.

CDR3 sequence reads: CASSRGTGEQYF. The CDR3 DNA sequence: TGTGCCAGCTCCAGAGGTACAGGCGAGCAGTACTTC. The chain uses TRBV12-3 or TRBV12-4 and TRBJ2-7; possibly TRBD1 for D (5 bases). Trimming left V 8 bases short and J 6 bases short, with 14 bases between. This CDR3 contains 12 residues.

CDR3 region: CAISESGQGLQPQHF. The CDR3 DNA reads as TGTGCCATCAGTGAGTCCGGTCAGGGGCTTCAGCCCCAGCATTTT. The chain is built from TRBV10-3 and TRBJ1-5, with TRBD1 as a possible D gene (6 bases). The germline V gene has CDR1 ENHRY and CDR2 SYGVKD. This CDR3 contains 15 residues. V lost 0 bases and J lost 6, with 12 bases in between.

This clone has more than one count but fewer than ten. The chain employs TRBV20-1 and TRBJ2-7; possible D gene TRBD1, 7 bases. The CDR3 runs 15 residues. Trimming pared 3 bases from V and 7 bases from J, leaving 22 bases between. Germline-derived CDR1 and CDR2 are DFQATT and SNEGSKA (reference sequence). This CDR3 reads CSASYLQGSSGEQYF. The CDR3 DNA is TGCAGTGCTAGTTACCTACAGGGGTCCAGCGGGGAGCAGTACTTC.

The chain carries TRBV28 and TRBJ1-4, with 11 bases that match TRBD1. The CDR3 totals 15 residues. From germline, CDR1 is MDHEN and CDR2 SYDVKM. The V and J ends lost 5 bases and 5 bases, in that order; junction bases with no gene match: 4. The chain's CDR3 is CASSADRGRNEKLFF. The CDR3 coding sequence is TGTGCCAGCAGTGCGGACAGGGGGCGGAATGAAAAACTGTTTTTT.

The chain employs TRBV5-1 and TRBJ1-1; 8 nucleotides line up with TRBD1. Trimming took 4 bases from V and 0 from J; bases not matched to a gene: 5. CDR1 is SGHRS and CDR2 is YFSETQ in the germline V gene. CDR3 length: 15 amino acids. The CDR3 is CASSQPGQVNTEAFF. The CDR3 coding sequence is TGCGCCAGCAGCCAACCGGGACAGGTGAACACTGAAGCTTTCTTT.

The table lists this clone with many counts. The gene calls are TRBV28 and TRBJ1-1; tentatively, D is TRBD1 (5 bases). CDR3 size: 13 residues. V lost 3 bases and J 1 base, leaving 6 bases between the germline ends. In germline, CDR1 is MDHEN, CDR2 SYDVKM. The DNA of the CDR3 is TGTGCCAGCAGTTTTGGACAGAACACTGAAGCTTTCTTT. Its protein is CASSFGQNTEAFF.

This chain connects TRBV19 to TRBJ2-1; 7 positions match TRBD1. Trimming took 6 bases from V and 1 from J; bases not matched to a gene: 6. This CDR3 is built from 15 residues. The germline CDR1 and CDR2 sequences are LNHDA and SQIVND (reference sequence). CDR3 DNA sequence: TGTGCCAGTAGCCCTGACAGGGCTTCCTACAATGAGCAGTTCTTC. Its translation is CASSPDRASYNEQFF. Complete variable domain (other parts from reference TRBV19 and TRBJ2-1): DGGITQSPKYLFRKEGQNVTLSCEQNLNHDAMYWYRQDPGQGLRLIYYSQIVNDFQKGDIAEGYSVSREKKESFPLTVTSAQKNPTAFYLCASSPDRASYNEQFFGPGTRLTVL.

The genes are TRBV15 and TRBJ1-1; D remains ambiguous. There are 14 residues in the CDR3. Germline CDR1 LNHNV, CDR2 YYDKDF (reference sequence). Trimming left V 0 bases short and J 7 bases short, with 12 bases between. CDR3 sequence: CATSRDLGSGEAFF. In nucleotides, the CDR3 is TGTGCCACCAGCAGAGATTTGGGTTCGGGTGAAGCTTTCTTT.

This sequence joins TRBV14 and TRBJ1-2; TRBD1 matches 7 bases. V gave up 1 base and J gave up 8 bases; unmatched junction bases: 7. This CDR3 has 14 residues. Germline lookup yields CDR1 SGHDN and CDR2 FVKESK. The DNA of the CDR3 is TGTGCCAGCAGCCAAGCTTCGACAGGGCGCGGCTACACCTTC. It translates to CASSQASTGRGYTF. Full variable domain (outside the CDR3, taken from reference TRBV14 and TRBJ1-2): EAGVTQFPSHSVIEKGQTVTLRCDPISGHDNLYWYRRVMGKEIKFLLHFVKESKQDESGMPNNRFLAERTGGTYSTLKVQPAELEDSGVYFCASSQASTGRGYTFGSGTRLTVV.

In this sample, this clone turned up once. The chain uses TRBV9 and TRBJ2-2, with D possibly being TRBD2 (5 bases). Deletions cut 2 bases from V and 13 bases from J, with 12 bases between. The length of the CDR3 is 12 residues. Germline-derived CDR1 and CDR2 are SGDLS and YYNGEE. The CDR3 DNA reads as TGTGCCAGCAGCGTTCCACGAAGCGGGCTGTTTTTT. It codes for CASSVPRSGLFF.

This clone was detected a few times. J is TRBJ2-7 and V is TRBV3-1 (or the pseudogene TRBV3-2), with 12 bases lining up with TRBD2. Germline trimming cut 7 bases from V and 7 bases from J; bases unmatched to any gene: 8. Per germline, CDR1 LGHDT and CDR2 YNNKEL (reference sequence). This CDR3 is 14 amino acids long. The CDR3 sequence is CASTPRGLAGEQYF. CDR3 nucleotides: TGTGCCAGCACCCCAAGAGGACTAGCGGGGGAGCAGTACTTC.

This chain joins TRBV28 and TRBJ1-5; D is undetermined. V was clipped by 5 bases and J by 4 bases, with 12 bases between them. Per germline, CDR1 MDHEN and CDR2 SYDVKM. CDR3 size: 14 residues. For the CDR3, the DNA is TGTGCCAGCAGTCCCCCCTCTTTTAATCAGCCCCAGCATTTT. Its protein is CASSPPSFNQPQHF.

The rearrangement links TRBV9 to TRBJ2-1, with TRBD1 identical over 7 bases. The CDR3 totals 15 residues. Germline CDR1 and CDR2: SGDLS and YYNGEE. Unmatched junction bases numbered 11, after V lost 7 bases and J lost 4 bases. In nucleotides, the CDR3 is TGTGCCAGCGGACTCGGGACAGCGATTTACAATGAGCAGTTCTTC. Amino acids: CASGLGTAIYNEQFF.

This clone was recorded only once. The J gene is TRBJ1-4, the V gene TRBV3-1 (or the pseudogene TRBV3-2); D gene ambiguous. V shed 0 bases and J shed 5 bases, with 13 bases lying between them. The CDR3 length is 16 residues. Germline assignment: CDR1 LGHDT and CDR2 YNNKEL (reference sequence). The CDR3 protein is CASSQELATKNEKLFF. Written as DNA, the CDR3 is TGTGCCAGCAGCCAAGAATTGGCAACTAAAAATGAAAAACTGTTTTTT.

J is TRBJ2-5 and V is TRBV7-3; 8 nucleotides agree with TRBD2. Germline V gene sequence: CDR1 SGHTA, CDR2 FQGTGA. This CDR3 comprises 16 residues. V shed 8 bases, J shed 1 base, and the junction held 12 bases outside the gene matches. The CDR3 DNA follows: TGTGCCAGCGCTACCTGGGGTAGCGGGGCCCAAGAGACCCAGTACTTC. It yields the protein CASATWGSGAQETQYF. The variable domain in full, completed from reference TRBV7-3 and TRBJ2-5, reads GAGVSQTPSNKVTEKGKYVELRCDPISGHTALYWYRQSLGQGPEFLIYFQGTGAADDSGLPNDRFFAVRPEGSVSTLKIQRTERGDSAVYLCASATWGSGAQETQYFGPGTRLLVL.

The V gene is TRBV28, the J gene TRBJ2-7, with 7 bases matching TRBD1. The CDR3 extends over 15 amino acids. The V gene's germline CDR1 is MDHEN and CDR2 SYDVKM. Trimming at V came to 7 bases and at J to 2 bases, leaving 11 bases not matched to a gene. The DNA for the CDR3 is TGTGCCAGCAACGCCGGGACAGTGGGGGCCTACGAGCAGTACTTC. Its translation is CASNAGTVGAYEQYF.

The CDR3 nucleotides are TGTGCCAGCAGCCTGAGCGGGATTTACCAAGAGACCCAGTACTTC. This gives the protein CASSLSGIYQETQYF. The chain joins TRBV9 to TRBJ2-5, with 7 positions matching TRBD2. The CDR3 length is 15 residues. With 4 bases clipped from V and 0 bases from J, the junction kept 6 bases outside the gene matches. In germline, CDR1 is SGDLS, CDR2 YYNGEE.